This paragraph reports one T cell receptor beta chain. The target antigen is unknown. Clones were read by immunoSEQ multiplex PCR, and TCRdb kept only the in-frame ones, dropping some. Among over 200,000 clones listed, roughly 90% were seen once. This entry is derived from a study of cytomegalovirus exposure and HLA in healthy donors. Study findings and constraints: It was reportedly the case that the classifier diagnosed cytomegalovirus status with high specificity and sensitivity.

The study drew the donors from its approximately 110-subject validation cohort, separate from the approximately 700-subject first cohort. The J segment lost 3 bases and the V segment lost 3 bases, leaving 2 bases of the junction unmatched. This CDR3 has 14 residues. The germline V gene encodes CDR1 MNHEY and CDR2 SMNVEV (reference sequence). Sample: PBMCs. The rearrangement joins TRBV27 to TRBJ2-1; 7 nucleotides match TRBD1. The TCR originated in a woman aged 18-29 years in good health and CMV-seronegative. The CDR3 region has the DNA TGTGCCAGCAGTTTGGGACAGTTCTACAATGAGCAGTTCTTC. Translating it yields CASSLGQFYNEQFF.